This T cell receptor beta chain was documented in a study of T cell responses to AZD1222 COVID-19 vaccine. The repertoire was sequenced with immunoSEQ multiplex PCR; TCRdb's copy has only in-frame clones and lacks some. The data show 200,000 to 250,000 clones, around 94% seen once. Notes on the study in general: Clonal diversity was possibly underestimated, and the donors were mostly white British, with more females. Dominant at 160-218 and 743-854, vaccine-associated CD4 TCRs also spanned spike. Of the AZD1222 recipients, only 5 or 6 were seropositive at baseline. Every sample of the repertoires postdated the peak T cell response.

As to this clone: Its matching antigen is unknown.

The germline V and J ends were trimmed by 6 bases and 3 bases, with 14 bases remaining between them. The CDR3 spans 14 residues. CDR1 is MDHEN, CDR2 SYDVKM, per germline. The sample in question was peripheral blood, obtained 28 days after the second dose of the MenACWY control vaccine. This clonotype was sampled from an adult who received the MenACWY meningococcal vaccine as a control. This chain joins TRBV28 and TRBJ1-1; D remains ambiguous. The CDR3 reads CASRTGGADTEAFF. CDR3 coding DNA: TGTGCCAGCAGGACCGGAGGCGCGGACACTGAAGCTTTCTTT.